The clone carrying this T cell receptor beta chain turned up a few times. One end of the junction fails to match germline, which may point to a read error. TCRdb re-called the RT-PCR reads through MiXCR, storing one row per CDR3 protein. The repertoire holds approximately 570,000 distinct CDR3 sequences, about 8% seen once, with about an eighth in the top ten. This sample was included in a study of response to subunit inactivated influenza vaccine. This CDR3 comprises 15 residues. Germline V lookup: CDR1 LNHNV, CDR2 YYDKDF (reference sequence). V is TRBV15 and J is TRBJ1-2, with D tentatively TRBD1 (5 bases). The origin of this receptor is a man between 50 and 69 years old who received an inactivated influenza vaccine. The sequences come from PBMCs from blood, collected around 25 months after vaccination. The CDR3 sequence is CATTRPGTQALGYTF. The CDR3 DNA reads TGTGCCACCACCAGACCGGGGACTCAGGCCCTTGGCTACACCTTC.